The T cell receptor (beta chain) under discussion was sequenced for a study of blood T cell repertoires in COVID-19. Data came from immunoSEQ multiplex PCR; TCRdb stores just in-frame clones and leaves some out. The repertoire has a few hundred thousand clones, about 90% of them found once; the top ten carry just under 6.5%. V was pared by 6 bases and J by 5 bases, with 6 bases of the junction left unmatched. Germline V gene sequence: CDR1 LNHDA, CDR2 SQIVND (reference sequence). The CDR3 loop spans 14 amino acids. The sequencing sample was made of peripheral blood. The receptor was derived from a woman aged 50 to 65 with COVID-19, enrolled during active disease. The V call is TRBV19, the J call TRBJ2-2; 7 bases align to TRBD2. The CDR3 nucleotides read TGTGCCAGTAGCCCAAGGCGGGGGACCGGGGAGCTGTTTTTT. Translation gives CASSPRRGTGELFF.